This TCR beta chain was recovered during a study of cytomegalovirus exposure and HLA in healthy donors. Separate from the approximately 600-subject first cohort was the approximately 120-subject validation cohort, to which the donors belonged. V was trimmed by 3 bases and J by 2 bases, leaving 7 bases between them. The CDR3 loop spans 13 amino acids. Germline V gene lookup returns CDR1 MNHEY and CDR2 SMNVEV (reference sequence). Repertoires were generated with immunoSEQ multiplex PCR, while TCRdb's copy carries only in-frame clones and drops some. The table includes approximately 210,000 clones, roughly 82% detected once.

The sequencing input was PBMCs. This TCR was sampled from a young woman in good health and CMV-seronegative. The rearrangement joins TRBV27 to TRBJ1-2; D unresolved. The CDR3 loop is CASSLAFNYGYTF. CDR3 DNA sequence: TGTGCCAGCAGTTTGGCATTCAACTATGGCTACACCTTC.